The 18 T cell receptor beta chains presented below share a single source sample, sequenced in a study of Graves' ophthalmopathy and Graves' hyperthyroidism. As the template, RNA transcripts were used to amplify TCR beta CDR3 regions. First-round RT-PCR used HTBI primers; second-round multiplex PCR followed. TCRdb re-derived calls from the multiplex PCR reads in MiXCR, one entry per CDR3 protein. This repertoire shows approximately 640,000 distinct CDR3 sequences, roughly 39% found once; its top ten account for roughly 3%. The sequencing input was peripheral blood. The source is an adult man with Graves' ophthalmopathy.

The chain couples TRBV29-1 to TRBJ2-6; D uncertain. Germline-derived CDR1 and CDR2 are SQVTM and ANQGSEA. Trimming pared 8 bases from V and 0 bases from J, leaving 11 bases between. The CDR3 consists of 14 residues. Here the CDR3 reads CSHPRSSGANVLTF. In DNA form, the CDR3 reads TGCAGCCACCCCAGGAGCTCTGGGGCCAACGTCCTGACTTTC.

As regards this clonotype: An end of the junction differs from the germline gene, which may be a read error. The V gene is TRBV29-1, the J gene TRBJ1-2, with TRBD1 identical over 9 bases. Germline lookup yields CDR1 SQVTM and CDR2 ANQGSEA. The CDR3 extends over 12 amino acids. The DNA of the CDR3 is TGTGCCTGGACCGGGACAGGGCATGGCTACACCTTC. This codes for CAWTGTGHGYTF. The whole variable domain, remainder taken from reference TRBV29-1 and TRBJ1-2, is SAVISQKPSRDICQRGTSLTIQCQVDSQVTMMFWYRQQPGQSLTLIATANQGSEATYESGFVIDKFPISRPNLTFSTLTVSNMSPEDSSIYLCAWTGTGHGYTFGSGTRLTVV.

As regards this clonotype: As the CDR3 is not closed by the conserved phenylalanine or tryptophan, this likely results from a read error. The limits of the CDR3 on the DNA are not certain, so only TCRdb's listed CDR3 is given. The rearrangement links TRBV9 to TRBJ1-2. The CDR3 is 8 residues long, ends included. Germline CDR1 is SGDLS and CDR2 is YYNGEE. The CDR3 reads CASSVAGG.

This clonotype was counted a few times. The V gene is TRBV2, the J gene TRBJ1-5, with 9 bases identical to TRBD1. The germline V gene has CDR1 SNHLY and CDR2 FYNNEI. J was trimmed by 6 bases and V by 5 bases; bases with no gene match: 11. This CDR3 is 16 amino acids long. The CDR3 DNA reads TGTGCCAGCAGTTCGACAGACACAGGGGGCCTTCAGCCCCAGCATTTT. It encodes CASSSTDTGGLQPQHF.

The CDR3 DNA follows: TGTGCCATCAGGGGGGAGATCAATCAGCCCCAGCATTTT. This gives the protein CAIRGEINQPQHF. The V call is TRBV10-3, the J call TRBJ1-5, with a possible D match to TRBD1 (5 bases). Per the germline V gene, CDR1 is ENHRY and CDR2 is SYGVKD. CDR3 length equals 13 residues. Trimming left V 6 bases short and J 3 bases short, with 9 bases between.

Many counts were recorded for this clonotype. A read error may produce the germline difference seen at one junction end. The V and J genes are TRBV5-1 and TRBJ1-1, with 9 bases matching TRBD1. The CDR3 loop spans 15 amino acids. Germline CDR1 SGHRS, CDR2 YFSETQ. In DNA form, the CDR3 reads TGTGCCAGCAGCTCAGGGACAGGGTGGGACACTGAAGCTTTCTTT. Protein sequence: CASSSGTGWDTEAFF. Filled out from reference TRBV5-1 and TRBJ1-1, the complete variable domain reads KAGVTQTPRYLIKTRGQQVTLSCSPISGHRSVSWYQQTPGQGLQFLFEYFSETQRNKGNFPGRFSGRQFSNSRSEMNVSTLELGDSALYLCASSSGTGWDTEAFFGQGTRLTVV.

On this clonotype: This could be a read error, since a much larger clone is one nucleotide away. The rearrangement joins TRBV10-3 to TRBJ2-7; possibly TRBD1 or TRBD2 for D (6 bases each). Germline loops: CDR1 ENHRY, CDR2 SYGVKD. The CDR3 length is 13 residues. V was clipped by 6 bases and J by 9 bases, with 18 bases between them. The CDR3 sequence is CAIRMGGRGGQYF. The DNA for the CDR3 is TGTGCCATCAGAATGGGAGGCCGAGGGGGGCAGTACTTC.

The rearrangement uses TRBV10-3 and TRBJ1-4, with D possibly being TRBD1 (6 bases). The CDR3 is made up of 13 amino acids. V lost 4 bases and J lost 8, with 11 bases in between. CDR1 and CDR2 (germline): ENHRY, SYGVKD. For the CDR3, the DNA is TGTGCCATCAGTGGTCAGGGGAAGGAAAAACTGTTTTTT. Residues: CAISGQGKEKLFF.

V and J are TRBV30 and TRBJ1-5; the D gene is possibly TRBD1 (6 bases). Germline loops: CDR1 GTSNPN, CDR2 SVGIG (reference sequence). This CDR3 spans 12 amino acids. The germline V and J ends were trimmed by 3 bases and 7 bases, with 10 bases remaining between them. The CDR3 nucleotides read TGTGCCTGGAGCGGAGACAGGCAGCCCCAGCATTTT. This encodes CAWSGDRQPQHF.

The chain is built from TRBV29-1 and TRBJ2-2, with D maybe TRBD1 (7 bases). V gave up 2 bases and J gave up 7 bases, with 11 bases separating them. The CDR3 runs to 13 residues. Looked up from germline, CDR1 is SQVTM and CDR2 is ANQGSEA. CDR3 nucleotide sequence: TGCAGCGTTGAACAGGGGGGTCACGGGGAGCTGTTTTTT. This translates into CSVEQGGHGELFF.

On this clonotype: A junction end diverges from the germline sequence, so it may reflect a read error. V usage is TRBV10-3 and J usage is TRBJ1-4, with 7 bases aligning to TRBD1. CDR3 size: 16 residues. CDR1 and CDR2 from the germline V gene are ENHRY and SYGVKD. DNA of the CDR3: TGTGCCATCAGCTTAGACAGGGCGTCAACTGATGAAAAACTGTTTTTT. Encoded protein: CAISLDRASTDEKLFF.

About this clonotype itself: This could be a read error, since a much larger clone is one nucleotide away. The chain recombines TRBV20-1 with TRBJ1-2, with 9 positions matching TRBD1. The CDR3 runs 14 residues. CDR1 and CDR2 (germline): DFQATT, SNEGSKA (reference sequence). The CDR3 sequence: CSAVGTGKGYGYAF. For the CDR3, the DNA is TGCAGTGCTGTTGGGACAGGGAAGGGCTATGGCTACGCCTTC.

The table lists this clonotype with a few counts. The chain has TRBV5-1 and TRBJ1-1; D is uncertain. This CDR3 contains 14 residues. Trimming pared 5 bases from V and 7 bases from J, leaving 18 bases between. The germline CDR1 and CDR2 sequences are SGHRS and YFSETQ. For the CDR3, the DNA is TGCGCCAGCAGTCATACCCGGGTATCCAATGAAGCTTTCTTT. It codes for CASSHTRVSNEAFF.

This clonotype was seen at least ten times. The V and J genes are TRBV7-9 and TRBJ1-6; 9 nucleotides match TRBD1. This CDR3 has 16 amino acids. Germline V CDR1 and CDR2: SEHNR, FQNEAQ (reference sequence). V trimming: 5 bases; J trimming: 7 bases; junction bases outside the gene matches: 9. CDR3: CASSQEGQGGNSPLHF. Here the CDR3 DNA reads TGTGCCAGCAGCCAAGAGGGACAGGGAGGGAATTCACCCCTCCACTTT. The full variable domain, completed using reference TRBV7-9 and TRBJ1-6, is DTGVSQNPRHKITKRGQNVTFRCDPISEHNRLYWYRQTLGQGPEFLTYFQNEAQLEKSRLLSDRFSAERPKGSFSTLEIQRTEQGDSAMYLCASSQEGQGGNSPLHFGNGTRLTVT.

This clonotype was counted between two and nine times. The CDR3 region is CSAIQVDTQYF. CDR3 coding DNA: TGCAGCGCCATTCAGGTAGATACGCAGTATTTT. This chain links TRBV29-1 with TRBJ2-3; D unresolved. CDR3 length: 11 amino acids. Trimming took off 7 bases at V and 5 bases at J, with 10 bases between the two ends. The V gene's germline CDR1 is SQVTM and CDR2 ANQGSEA.

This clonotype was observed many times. CDR3 amino acids: CASSRTGSDEKLFF. The DNA of the CDR3 is TGTGCCAGCAGCCGGACAGGGTCTGATGAAAAACTGTTTTTT. This rearrangement joins TRBV7-2 to TRBJ1-4; 8 nucleotides line up with TRBD1. The CDR3 contains 14 residues. Germline lookup yields CDR1 SGHTA and CDR2 FQGNSA. J gave up 6 bases and V 5 bases, and 5 bases lay outside the gene matches.

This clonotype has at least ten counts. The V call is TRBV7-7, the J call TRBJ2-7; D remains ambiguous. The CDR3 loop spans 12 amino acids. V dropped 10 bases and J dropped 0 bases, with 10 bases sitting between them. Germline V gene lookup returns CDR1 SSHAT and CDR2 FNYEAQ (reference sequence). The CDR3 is CANAADSYEQYF. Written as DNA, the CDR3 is TGTGCCAACGCCGCGGACTCCTACGAGCAGTACTTC.

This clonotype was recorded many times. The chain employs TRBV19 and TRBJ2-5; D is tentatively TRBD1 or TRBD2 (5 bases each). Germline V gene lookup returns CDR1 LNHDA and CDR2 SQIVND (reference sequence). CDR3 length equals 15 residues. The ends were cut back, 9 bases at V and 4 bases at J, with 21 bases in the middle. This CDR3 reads CASADRDPLGETQYF. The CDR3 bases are TGTGCCAGCGCCGACCGGGACCCCCTGGGAGAGACCCAGTACTTC.